A selection of T cell receptor beta chains follows, all from one sample in a study of shared clonotypes between healthy human individuals. The table came from immunoSEQ multiplex PCR; TCRdb's copy has only in-frame clones and leaves some out. This sample has approximately 1.5 million clones, with roughly 98% found just once. The sample comprised naive CD4+ T cells sorted from blood. Receptors were obtained from a man aged 25-45 years in good health. Both conserved end residues are trimmed from each CDR3.

V gene	J gene	CDR3 protein
TRBV5-6	TRBJ1-5	ASSANRGRGNQPQH
TRBV28	TRBJ2-2	ASSLGRNTGELF
TRBV6-1	TRBJ1-2	ASRFIPTEYGYT
TRBV2	TRBJ1-5	ASSVGNSNQPQH
TRBV5-4	TRBJ1-5	ASSDEPGNQPQH
TRBV12-5	TRBJ1-5	ASGSNRVRNQPQH
TRBV6-5	TRBJ2-3	ASSSDRGRGTDTQY
TRBV5-5	TRBJ2-3	ASSHSGSNTDTQY
TRBV5-1	TRBJ2-7	ASSRRPSSTDYEQY
TRBV10-3	TRBJ1-2	AISGAYGYT
TRBV18	TRBJ2-5	ASSLVDREETQY
TRBV6-5	TRBJ1-2	ASSLGQNYGYT
TRBV7-2	TRBJ2-7	ASSLASGSHEQY
TRBV4-2	TRBJ2-5	ASSQSTSGLTGTQY
TRBV4-3	TRBJ1-2	ASSQGWEPYGYT
TRBV9	TRBJ2-1	ASSVDLAVTGGNEQF
TRBV7-8	TRBJ2-1	ASSLLSGGYNEQF
TRBV7-3	TRBJ2-1	ASSLAGTYNEQF
TRBV27	TRBJ1-6	ASSLGPGAPVSPLH
TRBV9	TRBJ2-3	ASSVGRRPNTDTQY
TRBV10-1	TRBJ2-3	ASSEVISPTDTQY
TRBV7-9	TRBJ2-3	AGSRAGLGSTDTQY
TRBV11-2	TRBJ2-5	ASSLVRTSGTYQETQY
TRBV5-4	TRBJ1-2	ASSQGTNYGYT
TRBV18	TRBJ1-4	ASSPQGLLATNEKLF
TRBV5-5	TRBJ1-4	ASSRTGAHNEKLF
TRBV29-1	TRBJ1-4	SADRGDEKLF
TRBV13	TRBJ2-2	ASSVTWWEANTGELF
TRBV19	TRBJ2-7	ASSGLGAYEQY
TRBV10-3	TRBJ2-7	AISEAQLYEQY
TRBV27	TRBJ2-5	ASSFQGRGETQY
TRBV4-1	TRBJ1-1	ASSQVGAMNTEAF
TRBV9	TRBJ2-1	ASSKHQLAGVVHEQF
TRBV27	TRBJ2-7	ASSRWETGTYEQY
TRBV11-2	TRBJ2-7	ASSPSGTGLYEQY
TRBV18	TRBJ2-2	ASSPTGQMNTGELF